The entry below describes one T cell receptor beta chain. Its antigen is currently unknown. This specimen comes from a study of T cell responses to AZD1222 COVID-19 vaccine. Turning to the study itself: Some second doses came at about 4 weeks and others at about 12 weeks; these were pooled.

CDR1 is LGHNA, CDR2 YSLEER, per germline. V was clipped by 0 bases and J by 6 bases, with 11 bases between them. This CDR3 contains 14 residues. The table came from immunoSEQ multiplex PCR; TCRdb's copy has only in-frame clones and leaves some out. The sample records about 120,000 clones, 80% to 90% being singletons. Study-wide results and limits: The donor cohort was predominantly white British with a female majority, and clonal diversity may have been underestimated.

The origin of this receptor is an adult in good health. This specimen was peripheral blood, taken on day 0 of AZD1222 vaccination. The chain recombines TRBV4-3 with TRBJ1-2; TRBD1 might be the D (5 bases). CDR3 sequence (DNA): TGCGCCAGCAGCCAAGAGGGGGTCGGCGATGGCTACACCTTC. Translating it yields CASSQEGVGDGYTF.